A selection of T cell receptor beta chains follows, all from one sample in a study of beta chain features in type 1 diabetes. The protocol was immunoSEQ multiplex PCR, while the TCRdb copy is restricted to in-frame clones and leaves out a portion. This repertoire shows 400,000 to 550,000 clones, roughly 10% found once; its top ten account for around 0.05%. The sample taken for sequencing was naive CD4+ T cells from blood. These receptors were collected from a woman between 18 and 29 years old in good health. Each CDR3 is given with its conserved first and last residue. The order of the fields is V gene, J gene, D gene, clone size, CDR3 DNA, CDR3 protein. D genes are given only for firm matches. A clone size is listed for some rows: how often the clone was seen (once, few, many), or a class if it is expanded.

V: TRBV6-1; J: TRBJ1-5; D: NA; size: NA; DNA: TGTGCCAGCGGGTACAGGGAGGATCAGCCCCAGCATTTT; CDR3: CASGYREDQPQHF
V: TRBV28; J: TRBJ1-3; D: NA; size: NA; DNA: TGTGCCAGCTTGGGTACTTCTGGAAACACCATATATTTT; CDR3: CASLGTSGNTIYF
V: TRBV19; J: TRBJ2-7; D: NA; size: NA; DNA: TGTGCCAGTAGTATAGAGGGCAGCCTCACCTACGAGCAGTACTTC; CDR3: CASSIEGSLTYEQYF
V: TRBV5-4; J: TRBJ1-4; D: NA; size: NA; DNA: TGTGCCAGCAGCTTGGAAGGAAGGTTAGGGGAAAAACTGTTTTTT; CDR3: CASSLEGRLGEKLFF
V: TRBV18; J: TRBJ2-1; D: NA; size: NA; DNA: TGTGCCAGCTCCCTATCCTACGGATACAATGAGCAGTTCTTC; CDR3: CASSLSYGYNEQFF
V: TRBV23-1; J: TRBJ1-1; D: NA; size: few; DNA: TGCGCCAGCAGTACCGGGCCGCCGCCCCAAAACACTGAAGCTTTCTTT; CDR3: CASSTGPPPQNTEAFF
V: TRBV30; J: TRBJ1-1; D: NA; size: few; DNA: TGTGCCTGGAGTGTAGGCAGAGGGAACACTGAAGCTTTCTTT; CDR3: CAWSVGRGNTEAFF
V: TRBV2; J: TRBJ1-2; D: NA; size: few; DNA: TGTGCCAGCAGCTCAGGGACACCGCGGGCCTATGGCTACACCTTC; CDR3: CASSSGTPRAYGYTF
V: TRBV5-1; J: TRBJ2-2; D: TRBD1; size: NA; DNA: TGCGCCAGCAGCTTCTGGACAGGTCCCAAAGGCACCGGGGAGCTGTTTTTT; CDR3: CASSFWTGPKGTGELFF
V: TRBV25-1; J: TRBJ2-3; D: NA; size: NA; DNA: TGTGCCAGCAGTGAATTCGTGGGCCGCACAGATACGCAGTATTTT; CDR3: CASSEFVGRTDTQYF
V: TRBV13; J: TRBJ1-2; D: NA; size: NA; DNA: TGTGCCAGCAGCCCAGGGGTTGTGGAGCAGCCCCTTTTC; CDR3: CASSPGVVEQPLF
V: TRBV5-1; J: TRBJ1-3; D: NA; size: few; DNA: TGCGCCAGCAGCTTGGATGGCAGGAGTGGAAACACCATATATTTT; CDR3: CASSLDGRSGNTIYF
V: TRBV29-1; J: TRBJ2-7; D: TRBD1; size: few; DNA: TGCAGCGTTGAAGACCCCGACGGACAGGGGACCGAGCAGTACTTC; CDR3: CSVEDPDGQGTEQYF
V: TRBV11-3; J: TRBJ2-1; D: TRBD1; size: few; DNA: TGTGCCAGCAGCTTACGAGGACAGGGCCCAAGCAATGAGCAGTTCTTC; CDR3: CASSLRGQGPSNEQFF
V: TRBV30; J: TRBJ2-2; D: TRBD2; size: few; DNA: TGTGCCTGGAAACTTCGGGCTAGCGGGAACACCGGGGAGCTGTTTTTT; CDR3: CAWKLRASGNTGELFF
V: TRBV2; J: TRBJ2-2; D: NA; size: few; DNA: TGTGCCAGCAGGGTCACGAACACCGGGGAGCTGTTTTTT; CDR3: CASRVTNTGELFF
V: TRBV30; J: TRBJ2-1; D: TRBD2; size: few; DNA: TGTGCCTGGAACAAGCATCGGACTAGCGGGAGGGGCGATGAGCAGTTCTTC; CDR3: CAWNKHRTSGRGDEQFF
V: TRBV9; J: TRBJ2-1; D: TRBD2; size: NA; DNA: TGTGCCAGCAGCGTACTAGCGGAAAGGAATGAGCAGTTCTTC; CDR3: CASSVLAERNEQFF
V: TRBV15; J: TRBJ2-5; D: TRBD2; size: few; DNA: TGTGCCACCAGCAGAGATGGCCCACTAGCGGGCGCAGAGACCCAGTACTTC; CDR3: CATSRDGPLAGAETQYF
V: TRBV30; J: TRBJ2-7; D: NA; size: NA; DNA: TGTGCCTGGAGTTCGGACAGTAGCTCCTACGAGCAGTACTTC; CDR3: CAWSSDSSSYEQYF
V: TRBV7-2; J: TRBJ1-2; D: NA; size: NA; DNA: TGTGCCAGCAGCTTAGACGGGCAGAACTATGGCTACACCTTC; CDR3: CASSLDGQNYGYTF
V: TRBV29-1; J: TRBJ1-1; D: TRBD1; size: NA; DNA: TGCAGCGTCGGACAGGGCATTGAAGCTTTCTTT; CDR3: CSVGQGIEAFF
V: TRBV14; J: TRBJ2-7; D: TRBD2; size: few; DNA: TGTGCCAGCAGCCCGACTAAGATAGCGGGACCATCCTACGAGCAGTACTTC; CDR3: CASSPTKIAGPSYEQYF
V: TRBV7-9; J: TRBJ1-2; D: NA; size: few; DNA: TGTGCCAGCAGCTTGAAGGATGGCTACACCTTC; CDR3: CASSLKDGYTF
V: TRBV7-9; J: TRBJ2-3; D: NA; size: few; DNA: TGTGCCAGCAGCTTCGGCCTCGTTGGAGATACGCAGTATTTT; CDR3: CASSFGLVGDTQYF
V: TRBV27; J: TRBJ2-1; D: TRBD2; size: NA; DNA: TGTGCCAGCAGTTCCTCCTTACTAGCGCGCTCCTACAATGAGCAGTTCTTC; CDR3: CASSSSLLARSYNEQFF
V: TRBV19; J: TRBJ1-6; D: NA; size: NA; DNA: TGTGCCAGTAGTACCACTGAGATTTCACCCCTCCACTTT; CDR3: CASSTTEISPLHF
V: TRBV4-3; J: TRBJ2-3; D: TRBD1; size: NA; DNA: TGCGCCAGCAGCCAAGATCCCTGGACAGGGATCACAGATACGCAGTATTTT; CDR3: CASSQDPWTGITDTQYF
V: TRBV29-1; J: TRBJ1-2; D: NA; size: NA; DNA: TGCAGCGTTGGACGGGGAAATGGCTACACCTTC; CDR3: CSVGRGNGYTF
V: TRBV2; J: TRBJ1-1; D: NA; size: few; DNA: TGTGCCAGCAGATCAGACGTAAACACTGAAGCTTTCTTT; CDR3: CASRSDVNTEAFF
V: TRBV29-1; J: TRBJ2-5; D: TRBD1; size: few; DNA: TGCAGCGTTGAAGATCTGGGCAGGGGGAACTTC; CDR3: CSVEDLGRGNF
V: TRBV4-2; J: TRBJ2-1; D: NA; size: NA; DNA: TGTGCCAGCAGCTTTCAGTATGAGCAGTTCTTC; CDR3: CASSFQYEQFF
V: TRBV7-9; J: TRBJ2-7; D: NA; size: few; DNA: TGTGCCAGCAGCTCTGATCGAGCGGCCAAGACCTACGAGCAGTACTTC; CDR3: CASSSDRAAKTYEQYF
V: TRBV19; J: TRBJ2-5; D: NA; size: NA; DNA: TGTGCCAGTAGTAGCCAGTACCAAGAGACCCAGTACTTC; CDR3: CASSSQYQETQYF
V: TRBV5-1; J: TRBJ2-5; D: NA; size: few; DNA: TGCGCCAGCAGCTTGAGTCCCGGACAGCAAGAGACCCAGTACTTC; CDR3: CASSLSPGQQETQYF
V: TRBV27; J: TRBJ2-2; D: TRBD1; size: NA; DNA: TGTGCCAGCAGTCGGGACAGGGGGCGAAGGAACACCGGGGAGCTGTTTTTT; CDR3: CASSRDRGRRNTGELFF
V: TRBV4-2; J: TRBJ1-5; D: NA; size: NA; DNA: TGTGCCAGCAGCCAAGATTGGACCTTTACTTCGTATCAGCCCCAGCATTTT; CDR3: CASSQDWTFTSYQPQHF
V: TRBV15; J: TRBJ2-5; D: TRBD2; size: many; DNA: TGTGCCACCAGCGTAAGACTAGCTGAGACCCAGTACTTC; CDR3: CATSVRLAETQYF
V: TRBV29-1; J: TRBJ2-1; D: NA; size: few; DNA: TGCAGCGGGGGGGCGGCGAGTGAGCAGTTCTTC; CDR3: CSGGAASEQFF
V: TRBV5-1; J: TRBJ2-5; D: TRBD2; size: NA; DNA: TGCGCCAGCAGCTTTCAAGGACTAGCGGGTACTAAAGAGACCCAGTACTTC; CDR3: CASSFQGLAGTKETQYF
V: TRBV15; J: TRBJ2-5; D: NA; size: NA; DNA: TGTGCCACCAGCAGGGAACTCGCAGGGGTAGGAGAGACCCAGTACTTC; CDR3: CATSRELAGVGETQYF
V: TRBV2; J: TRBJ2-1; D: NA; size: once; DNA: TGTGCCAGCCTACGGAGCTCCTACAATGAGCAGTTCTTC; CDR3: CASLRSSYNEQFF
V: TRBV27; J: TRBJ2-3; D: TRBD1; size: few; DNA: TGTGCCAGCAGTTCCCCAGGGGGATTGATCAGCGATACGCAGTATTTT; CDR3: CASSSPGGLISDTQYF
V: TRBV5-1; J: TRBJ2-7; D: NA; size: NA; DNA: TGCGCCAGCAGGTCCACAGGGACCTACGAGCAGTACTTC; CDR3: CASRSTGTYEQYF
V: TRBV2; J: TRBJ1-6; D: TRBD1; size: few; DNA: TGTGCCAGCAGTCTCAGGGGGAATACTAATTCACCCCTCCACTTT; CDR3: CASSLRGNTNSPLHF
V: TRBV2; J: TRBJ1-2; D: TRBD1; size: few; DNA: TGTGCCAGCAGACTGGGGACAGGGTTTGGCTACACCTTC; CDR3: CASRLGTGFGYTF
V: TRBV28; J: TRBJ1-5; D: TRBD1; size: few; DNA: TGTGCCAGCAAGCAAGGGGGCGCGGGCAATCAGCCCCAGCATTTT; CDR3: CASKQGGAGNQPQHF
V: TRBV25-1; J: TRBJ1-1; D: NA; size: few; DNA: TGTGCCAGCAGTCCCTTGGCGGGGCTGGGCACTGAAGCTTTCTTT; CDR3: CASSPLAGLGTEAFF
V: TRBV7-3; J: TRBJ2-3; D: NA; size: few; DNA: TGTGCCAGCAGCTTCGGCTTGAGCACAGATACGCAGTATTTT; CDR3: CASSFGLSTDTQYF
V: TRBV29-1; J: TRBJ2-1; D: NA; size: NA; DNA: TGCAGCGTTGAAGCCCCTTTGTGGAGGGGACCTAATGAGCAGTTCTTC; CDR3: CSVEAPLWRGPNEQFF
V: TRBV5-4; J: TRBJ1-2; D: TRBD1; size: few; DNA: TGTGCCAGCACCCGCGAGGGGGCGCGCGCCTATGGCTACACCTTC; CDR3: CASTREGARAYGYTF
V: TRBV7-2; J: TRBJ2-1; D: TRBD2; size: NA; DNA: TGTGCCAGCAGCCCGGGACTAGCAAACAATGAGCAGTTCTTC; CDR3: CASSPGLANNEQFF
V: TRBV27; J: TRBJ2-7; D: NA; size: NA; DNA: TGTGCCAGCAGTAGACAGGGAGGGGTCTACGAGCAGTACTTC; CDR3: CASSRQGGVYEQYF
V: TRBV4-3; J: TRBJ1-5; D: NA; size: few; DNA: TGCGCCAGCAGCCAAGGTGCCGAATCCAATCAGCCCCAGCATTTT; CDR3: CASSQGAESNQPQHF
V: TRBV7-2; J: TRBJ1-4; D: NA; size: NA; DNA: TGTGCCAGCAGCTTAGATTCAAGACAAAAACTGTTTTTT; CDR3: CASSLDSRQKLFF
V: TRBV29-1; J: TRBJ1-5; D: NA; size: NA; DNA: TGCAGCGTTGCGAAGGGGCCAAGTCAGCCCCAGCATTTT; CDR3: CSVAKGPSQPQHF
V: TRBV16; J: TRBJ1-2; D: NA; size: NA; DNA: TGTGCCAGCATACCTGACCAGGGAGGGTATGGCTACACCTTC; CDR3: CASIPDQGGYGYTF